The rows below give T cell receptor beta chains drawn from one sample of a study. One entry per CDR3 protein, called by TCRdb with MiXCR from the RT-PCR reads. The table records almost 700,000 distinct CDR3 sequences, 13% to 15% of them present only once. Sequencing was performed on memory CD4+ T cells from blood. These TCRs come from a female donor in good health, serving as a healthy control. Both conserved end residues are part of each CDR3. The order of the fields is V gene, D gene, clone size, J gene, CDR3 DNA, CDR3 protein. The D gene is left open where the match is weak. Rows give clone size only sometimes, using once, few, many, or a class for an expanded clone.

v_gene: TRBV18; d_gene: TRBD2; abundance: -; j_gene: TRBJ2-7; CDR3nt: TGTGCCAGCTCACCAGGGACTAGCACCTACGAGCAGTACTTC; CDR3aa: CASSPGTSTYEQYF
v_gene: TRBV20-1; d_gene: -; abundance: few; j_gene: TRBJ2-5; CDR3nt: TGCAGTGCTAGCCGGACAGAACAAGAGACCCAGTACTTC; CDR3aa: CSASRTEQETQYF
v_gene: TRBV14; d_gene: -; abundance: -; j_gene: TRBJ2-3; CDR3nt: TGTGCCAGCAGCCAAGTCTACCAACGCACTTATACGCAGTATTTT; CDR3aa: CASSQVYQRTYTQYF
v_gene: TRBV11-2; d_gene: TRBD2; abundance: -; j_gene: TRBJ2-3; CDR3nt: TGTGCCAGCAGCTTCCCGGGCGGGAGGGATACGCAGTATTTT; CDR3aa: CASSFPGGRDTQYF
v_gene: TRBV28; d_gene: TRBD2; abundance: -; j_gene: TRBJ2-7; CDR3nt: TGTGCCAGCAGTTTCTCTCTAGCGGGTCTTTCCTACAAGCAGTACTTC; CDR3aa: CASSFSLAGLSYKQYF
v_gene: TRBV5-1; d_gene: -; abundance: many; j_gene: TRBJ2-1; CDR3nt: TGCGCCAGCAGCTTACAGGATTCCAATGAGCAGTTCTTC; CDR3aa: CASSLQDSNEQFF
v_gene: TRBV12-3/TRBV12-4; d_gene: TRBD1; abundance: few; j_gene: TRBJ2-3; CDR3nt: TGTGCCAGCAGCAAAGGACAGGCCACAGATACGCAGTATTTT; CDR3aa: CASSKGQATDTQYF
v_gene: TRBV6-1; d_gene: -; abundance: -; j_gene: TRBJ2-1; CDR3nt: TGTGCCAGCAGTGTCGACAGTTTCTCCTACAATGAGCAGTTCTTC; CDR3aa: CASSVDSFSYNEQFF
v_gene: TRBV24-1; d_gene: TRBD1; abundance: few; j_gene: TRBJ1-2; CDR3nt: TGTGCCACCAGTGACCCCAGGGGGCCAGACTATGGCTACACCTTC; CDR3aa: CATSDPRGPDYGYTF
v_gene: TRBV5-1; d_gene: -; abundance: -; j_gene: TRBJ1-1; CDR3nt: TGCGCCAGCAGCTTGGAGCCCTCCCCCTCTGAAGCTTTCTTT; CDR3aa: CASSLEPSPSEAFF
v_gene: TRBV7-2; d_gene: -; abundance: few; j_gene: TRBJ2-3; CDR3nt: TGTGCCAGCAGCCCCCGCCTGACCTCGGTGGGTCGGGATACGCAGTATTTT; CDR3aa: CASSPRLTSVGRDTQYF
v_gene: TRBV5-6; d_gene: TRBD1; abundance: few; j_gene: TRBJ1-5; CDR3nt: TGTGCCAGCAGCTCCCGACAGGGGGCTATGGGCAATCAGCCCCAGCATTTT; CDR3aa: CASSSRQGAMGNQPQHF
v_gene: TRBV7-2; d_gene: TRBD2; abundance: few; j_gene: TRBJ2-3; CDR3nt: TGTGCCAGCAGCTCTATACTAGCGGGAGGGCCGGGAGATACGCAGTATTTT; CDR3aa: CASSSILAGGPGDTQYF
v_gene: TRBV5-1; d_gene: TRBD1; abundance: -; j_gene: TRBJ2-1; CDR3nt: TGCGCCAGCAGCTCCCGGACAGGGGGCAATGAGCAGTTCTTC; CDR3aa: CASSSRTGGNEQFF
v_gene: TRBV6-2/TRBV6-3; d_gene: -; abundance: -; j_gene: TRBJ2-7; CDR3nt: TGTGCCAGCAGTTTCAGCCCTCCGAACGAGCAGTACTTC; CDR3aa: CASSFSPPNEQYF
v_gene: TRBV7-3; d_gene: -; abundance: -; j_gene: TRBJ2-2; CDR3nt: TGTGCCAGCAGCTTAACGTTGGGGGGCGGGGAGCTGTTTTTT; CDR3aa: CASSLTLGGGELFF
v_gene: TRBV7-6; d_gene: TRBD2; abundance: -; j_gene: TRBJ2-1; CDR3nt: TGTGCCAGCAGTAATCCGGGACTAGGCAACAATGAGCAGTTCTTC; CDR3aa: CASSNPGLGNNEQFF
v_gene: TRBV10-3; d_gene: TRBD1; abundance: few; j_gene: TRBJ2-7; CDR3nt: TGTGCCATCATGGGACAGGGAGACTACGAGCAGTACTTC; CDR3aa: CAIMGQGDYEQYF
v_gene: TRBV4-2; d_gene: -; abundance: -; j_gene: TRBJ1-2; CDR3nt: TGTGCCAGCAGCCAAGACCCGGGCGGGTTCTATGGCTACACCTTC; CDR3aa: CASSQDPGGFYGYTF
v_gene: TRBV20-1; d_gene: TRBD2; abundance: few; j_gene: TRBJ2-3; CDR3nt: TGCAGTGCTAGAAAGGCTACTAGCGGGAGGGCCCCAGATACGCAGTATTTT; CDR3aa: CSARKATSGRAPDTQYF
v_gene: TRBV25-1; d_gene: -; abundance: -; j_gene: TRBJ1-2; CDR3nt: TGTGCCAGCAGTGAAGGGGAACTCTATGGCTACACCTTC; CDR3aa: CASSEGELYGYTF
v_gene: TRBV5-1; d_gene: -; abundance: few; j_gene: TRBJ1-1; CDR3nt: TGCGCCAGCAACACAGGGATGAACACTGAAGCTTTCTTT; CDR3aa: CASNTGMNTEAFF
v_gene: TRBV5-1; d_gene: TRBD1; abundance: few; j_gene: TRBJ2-2; CDR3nt: TGCGCCAGCAGCGTAAGGACAGGAGATAACACCGGGGAGCTGTTTTTT; CDR3aa: CASSVRTGDNTGELFF
v_gene: TRBV7-8; d_gene: TRBD2; abundance: once; j_gene: TRBJ2-3; CDR3nt: TGTGCCAGCAGCTTAGTGGGGGGAGGGTCCTACAATGAGCAGTATTTT; CDR3aa: CASSLVGGGSYNEQYF
v_gene: TRBV2; d_gene: -; abundance: few; j_gene: TRBJ2-3; CDR3nt: TGTGCCAGCAGCAGTGGGGGGTTTAGTACAGATACGCAGTATTTT; CDR3aa: CASSSGGFSTDTQYF